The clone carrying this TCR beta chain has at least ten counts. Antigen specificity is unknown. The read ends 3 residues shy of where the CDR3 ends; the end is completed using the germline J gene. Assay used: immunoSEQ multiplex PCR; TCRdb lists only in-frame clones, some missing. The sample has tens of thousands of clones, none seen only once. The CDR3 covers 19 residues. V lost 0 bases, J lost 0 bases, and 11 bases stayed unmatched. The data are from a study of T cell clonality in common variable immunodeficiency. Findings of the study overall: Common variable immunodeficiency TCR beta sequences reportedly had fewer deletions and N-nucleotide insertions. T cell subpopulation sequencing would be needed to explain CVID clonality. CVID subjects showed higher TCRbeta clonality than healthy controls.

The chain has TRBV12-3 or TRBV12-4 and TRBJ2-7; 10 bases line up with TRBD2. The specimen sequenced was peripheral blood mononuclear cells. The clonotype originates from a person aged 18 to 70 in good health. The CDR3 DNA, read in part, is TGTGCCAGCAGTTTAGCGCAGCGCGGACTAGCGGTGAGCTCCTACGAG. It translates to CASSLAQRGLAVSSYE. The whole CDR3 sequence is CASSLAQRGLAVSSYEQYF.